Below are 7 T cell receptor beta chains sequenced from a single sample in a study of post-analysis software for immune sequencing data (dated by TCRdb to the mid-2010s). Overall study results and their limits: Patients showed significantly higher frequencies than controls for 4 or 5 TRBV segments, among them TRBV5-6, TRBV5-1 and TRBV20-1.

Library preparation employed PCR. The sample was run on an Illumina HiSeq 2500. To reduce PCR and sequencing biases, unique molecular identifiers were built into the TCR beta cDNA libraries. TCRdb redid the processing of the public reads, applying fastp at Q25 and MiXCR, and retained in-frame beta chains. All rows with the same CDR3 protein become a single entry with the most common DNA and genes. The sample table holds fewer than 900,000 distinct CDR3 sequences, of which about 45% were seen once. The ten largest clones add up to roughly 4.9% of the sample. Their antigens remain unidentified. Sequenced input: blood. Receptors were obtained from a girl under 18 with multiple sclerosis.

This clonotype has more than one count but fewer than ten. The chain carries TRBV5-4 and TRBJ2-1, with 10 positions matching TRBD2. The CDR3 covers 15 residues. Germline trimming cut 3 bases from V and 5 bases from J; bases unmatched to any gene: 5. Germline CDR1 and CDR2: SGHNT and YYREEE (reference sequence). In nucleotides, the CDR3 is TGTGCCAGCAGCTCAGCGGGAGGGCCTAACAATGAGCAGTTCTTC. Translation gives CASSSAGGPNNEQFF.

This clonotype was found a few times. CDR3 sequence reads: CASSARDRDEETQYF. The CDR3 DNA follows: TGTGCCAGCAGCGCTCGCGACAGGGACGAAGAGACCCAGTACTTC. This chain connects TRBV6-1 to TRBJ2-5; 7 bases match TRBD1. This CDR3 region has 15 residues. Trimming took 6 bases from V and 3 from J; bases not matched to a gene: 10. Germline lookup yields CDR1 MNHNS and CDR2 SASEGT.

The chain has TRBV5-1 and TRBJ2-1; D possibly corresponds to TRBD2 (6 bases). Germline CDR1 is SGHRS and CDR2 is YFSETQ. V shed 0 bases and J shed 2 bases, with 15 bases lying between them. The CDR3 runs 17 residues. The CDR3 sequence: CASSLGGLARTYNEQFF. The CDR3 bases are TGCGCCAGCAGCTTGGGTGGGCTAGCGCGAACCTACAATGAGCAGTTCTTC.

V is TRBV20-1 and J is TRBJ1-2, with D unresolved. Germline CDR1 is DFQATT and CDR2 is SNEGSKA (reference sequence). V was trimmed by 3 bases and J by 9 bases, leaving 11 bases between them. The CDR3 extends over 11 amino acids. CDR3 sequence reads: CSARAGASYTF. CDR3 DNA sequence: TGCAGTGCTAGGGCCGGAGCTAGCTACACCTTC.

This clonotype was recorded a few times. The gene calls are TRBV4-1 and TRBJ1-2; D is undetermined. V was pared by 0 bases and J by 7 bases, with 9 bases between. The CDR3 extends over 13 amino acids. Germline assignment: CDR1 MGHRA and CDR2 YSYEKL. CDR3 residues: CASSQDHGSGYTF. The CDR3 DNA is TGCGCCAGCAGCCAAGACCACGGGTCTGGCTACACCTTC.

There are a few counts of this clonotype. The chain recombines TRBV27 with TRBJ2-5, with TRBD1 matching over 8 bases. The J call may be faulty, since TRBJ2-7 better matches the DNA end. The CDR3 runs to 15 residues. Germline CDR1 is MNHEY and CDR2 is SMNVEV (reference sequence). CDR3 in DNA: TGTGCCAGCAGTGGGGGTGGGGACAGGCCTCCCGAGCAGTACTTC. Translated, it gives CASSGGGDRPPEQYF.

This clonotype has a handful of counts. This chain connects TRBV11-1 to TRBJ2-7; 9 bases align to TRBD2. V gave up 5 bases and J gave up 5 bases; unmatched junction bases: 25. Germline assignment: CDR1 SGHAT and CDR2 FQDESV (reference sequence). The CDR3 is 20 amino acids. The DNA of the CDR3 is TGTGCCAGCAGCGCCCCGGGGTCCGACTACTCTAGCGGGACGCCCCACGAGCAGTACTTC. It specifies CASSAPGSDYSSGTPHEQYF.